The TCR beta chain under discussion was sequenced for a study of blood T cell repertoires in COVID-19. Overall study context: The United States, Italy and Spain provided the acute and convalescent COVID-19 samples. PBMCs, B-cell-depleted T cells, or T cells were the source of the cDNA or gDNA that made up the material.

V shed 4 bases, J shed 2 bases, and the junction held 4 bases outside the gene matches. CDR3 length: 17 amino acids. Germline CDR1 LGHNA, CDR2 YSLEER. Source study methods: The authors estimated nucleated cell counts from reference gene primer amplification. Repertoires were generated with immunoSEQ multiplex PCR, while TCRdb's copy carries only in-frame clones and drops some. V, J and clone size are those of that table, while D and trimming were read from the DNA. Counted here are over 250,000 clones, 88% occurring once; the ten biggest clones make up 0.7% to 0.85%. The sequence was obtained from a woman aged 25 to 39 with acute or convalescent COVID-19. The chain links TRBV4-3 to TRBJ2-2; the match to TRBD2 covers 13 bases. Sequenced material: peripheral blood. The CDR3 is CASSRWTSGSNTGELFF. CDR3 coding DNA: TGCGCCAGCAGCCGGTGGACTAGCGGGAGCAACACCGGGGAGCTGTTTTTT.